The TCR beta chain described here comes from a study of T cells in Graves' hyperthyroidism and ophthalmopathy. Whole-study results and caveats: Most clonotypes expanded in the thyroid (above 0.001) were also present in blood.

This clonotype was detected ten times or more. Its specificity is unknown. The CDR3 is 13 residues long. Germline V gene sequence: CDR1 DFQATT, CDR2 SNEGSKA (reference sequence). V lost 3 bases to trimming and J lost 5 bases, with 14 bases between them. From RNA transcripts, TCR beta CDR3 regions were amplified. First-round RT-PCR targeting the TCR CDR3 was performed with the HTBI primer set. TCRdb processed the multiplex PCR reads anew with MiXCR; each CDR3 protein has one entry. The sample has 350,000 to 400,000 distinct CDR3 sequences; under 20% are singletons. The chain couples TRBV20-1 to TRBJ2-7; no definite D call. Sequencing was carried out using blood. The receptor was isolated from a young woman with Graves' hyperthyroidism. Here the CDR3 DNA reads TGCAGTGCTAGCGTACCCAAGGACCACGAGCAGTACTTC. Translation gives CSASVPKDHEQYF.